These 16 T cell receptor beta chains were all obtained from the same sample, sequenced in a study of CD8+ T cells in alopecia areata. RNA was isolated and reverse transcribed to cDNA, the sequencing template. Repertoires were generated with immunoSEQ multiplex PCR, while TCRdb's copy carries only in-frame clones and drops some. This table has 100,000 to 120,000 clones, 45% to 60% appearing once. Sequenced input: NKG2D-low CD8+ T cells sorted from blood. The receptor set was obtained from a human donor with alopecia areata.

The V gene is TRBV13, the J gene TRBJ2-1; possible D gene TRBD2, 5 bases. Per germline, CDR1 PRHDT and CDR2 FYEKMQ (reference sequence). Trimming took off 3 bases at V and 7 bases at J, with 16 bases between the two ends. CDR3 length: 15 amino acids. The CDR3: CASSFPTTGSNEQFF. In DNA form, the CDR3 reads TGTGCCAGCAGCTTCCCGACTACGGGTTCAAATGAGCAGTTCTTC. The entire variable domain, with the rest obtained from reference TRBV13 and TRBJ2-1, is as follows: AAGVIQSPRHLIKEKRETATLKCYPIPRHDTVYWYQQGPGQDPQFLISFYEKMQSDKGSIPDRFSAQQFSDYHSELNMSSLELGDSALYFCASSFPTTGSNEQFFGPGTRLTVL.

This clone was seen only a few times. Other DNA sequences within the sample encode an identical CDR3. V is TRBV29-1 and J is TRBJ2-2, with TRBD1 matching 7 bases. This CDR3 region has 13 residues. CDR1 and CDR2 (germline): SQVTM, ANQGSEA. The V and J ends lost 2 bases and 6 bases, in that order; junction bases with no gene match: 3. The CDR3 sequence: CSVELQGSGELFF. The CDR3 bases are TGCAGCGTTGAACTACAGGGGTCCGGGGAGCTGTTTTTT.

The chain is built from TRBV7-8 and TRBJ2-1, with 7 bases matching TRBD2. V dropped 3 bases and J dropped 8; count of bases not matched to a gene: 7. CDR3 size: 14 residues. Germline V gene data show CDR1 as SGHVS and CDR2 as FQNEAQ. CDR3 amino acids: CASSLGGGRDEQFF. CDR3 DNA sequence: TGTGCCAGCAGCTTGGGCGGGGGTAGGGATGAGCAGTTCTTC.

Only a few counts were recorded for this clone. The rearrangement joins TRBV10-3 to TRBJ2-6; unclear D gene. In germline, CDR1 is ENHRY, CDR2 SYGVKD. This CDR3 contains 13 residues. Trimming removed 10 bases at V and 2 bases at J, with 9 bases between. The CDR3 DNA reads TGTGCCAGCAGACCCCCTGGGGCCAACGTCCTGACTTTC. Amino acid sequence: CASRPPGANVLTF.

The chain couples TRBV15 to TRBJ2-5; 13 nucleotides align to TRBD2. Germline CDR1 LNHNV, CDR2 YYDKDF (reference sequence). Germline trimming cut 4 bases from V and 1 base from J; bases unmatched to any gene: 3. The CDR3 consists of 16 residues. The CDR3 is CATSTGLAGSQETQYF. The CDR3 coding sequence is TGTGCCACCAGCACGGGACTAGCGGGGTCCCAAGAGACCCAGTACTTC.

This clone was seen only a few times. V and J are TRBV10-3 and TRBJ1-2, with D possibly being TRBD1 (5 bases). V lost 7 bases, J lost 4 bases, and 13 bases lay in between. Germline CDR1 ENHRY, CDR2 SYGVKD. There are 13 residues in the CDR3. The CDR3 here is CAITRDRSYGYTF. The CDR3 nucleotides are TGTGCCATCACCAGGGACCGTTCCTATGGCTACACCTTC.

J is TRBJ2-1 and V is TRBV25-1; 9 bases are a match to TRBD1. The J segment lost 6 bases and the V segment lost 7 bases, leaving 10 bases of the junction unmatched. Germline CDR1 reads MGHDK; CDR2 reads SYGVNS. The CDR3 runs to 15 residues. CDR3 in DNA: TGTGCCAGCAACCTACGGGACAGGGCGTTCAATGAGCAGTTCTTC. This encodes CASNLRDRAFNEQFF.

The chain uses TRBV13 and TRBJ2-7, with TRBD2 as a possible D gene (6 bases). V lost 0 bases and J 3 bases, leaving 9 bases between the germline ends. CDR1 is PRHDT and CDR2 is FYEKMQ in the germline V gene (reference sequence). The CDR3 is 14 residues long. CDR3 nucleotides: TGTGCCAGCAGCTTAGGTCCCGGGAGCTACGAGCAGTACTTC. Protein: CASSLGPGSYEQYF.

This clone was recorded once. The chain has TRBV27 and TRBJ2-3; 9 bases are a match to TRBD2. V shed 6 bases, J shed 3 bases, and the junction held 7 bases outside the gene matches. The CDR3 consists of 15 residues. Germline V gene data show CDR1 as MNHEY and CDR2 as SMNVEV (reference sequence). CDR3 nucleotides: TGTGCCAGCAGCCCTCGCGGGAGGGGAACAGATACGCAGTATTTT. This translates into CASSPRGRGTDTQYF.

The J gene is TRBJ2-5, the V gene TRBV27, with D perhaps being TRBD1 or TRBD2 (5 bases each). The J call may be wrong; the DNA end is better matched by TRBJ2-7. This CDR3 region has 14 residues. Germline CDR1 MNHEY, CDR2 SMNVEV (reference sequence). This CDR3 is CASRGDGLYYEQYF. The CDR3, as DNA: TGTGCCAGCAGAGGGGACGGATTGTACTACGAGCAGTACTTC.

The chain is built from TRBV27 and TRBJ1-3; 7 nucleotides line up with TRBD1. V shed 5 bases, J shed 0 bases, and the junction held 7 bases outside the gene matches. The CDR3 runs to 16 residues. Germline V gene data show CDR1 as MNHEY and CDR2 as SMNVEV (reference sequence). CDR3: CASSPSTGSSGNTIYF. The CDR3 DNA is TGTGCCAGCAGTCCATCGACAGGGTCCTCTGGAAACACCATATATTTT.

This sequence joins TRBV7-9 and TRBJ1-2, with 7 bases identical to TRBD1. After removal of 5 bases from V and 8 bases from J, the junction contained 8 bases not matched to a gene. The CDR3 contains 13 residues. Germline CDR1 and CDR2: SEHNR and FQNEAQ (reference sequence). CDR3 residues: CASSPQGSRGYTF. The CDR3 DNA sequence: TGTGCCAGCAGCCCACAGGGGTCGCGAGGCTACACCTTC. The whole variable domain, remainder taken from reference TRBV7-9 and TRBJ1-2, is DTGVSQNPRHKITKRGQNVTFRCDPISEHNRLYWYRQTLGQGPEFLTYFQNEAQLEKSRLLSDRFSAERPKGSFSTLEIQRTEQGDSAMYLCASSPQGSRGYTFGSGTRLTVV.

The chain links TRBV7-9 to TRBJ2-7; either TRBD1 or TRBD2 may supply D (5 bases each). V lost 5 bases, J lost 6 bases, and 11 bases lay in between. Germline CDR1 SEHNR, CDR2 FQNEAQ (reference sequence). The CDR3 extends over 12 amino acids. The CDR3 sequence: CASSPYGTEQYF. The CDR3 DNA is TGTGCCAGCAGCCCATATGGGACCGAGCAGTACTTC.

The chain is built from TRBV19 and TRBJ2-2; TRBD1 matches at 9 bases. Germline-derived CDR1 and CDR2 are LNHDA and SQIVND (reference sequence). The CDR3 covers 16 residues. V shed 6 bases, J shed 1 base, and the junction held 6 bases outside the gene matches. The CDR3 loop reads CASRTGTGQNTGELFF. For the CDR3, the DNA is TGTGCCAGTAGAACCGGGACAGGGCAGAACACCGGGGAGCTGTTTTTT.

The gene calls are TRBV29-1 and TRBJ2-3, with a weak D call TRBD1 (5 bases). Germline CDR1 SQVTM, CDR2 ANQGSEA. The CDR3 runs 13 residues. Trimming cost V 1 base and J 7 bases, with 12 bases left between them. The CDR3 sequence: CSVEGVRGNTQYF. In DNA form, the CDR3 reads TGCAGCGTTGAAGGGGTTAGGGGTAATACGCAGTATTTT.

The chain carries TRBV11-2 and TRBJ2-3; 7 positions match TRBD2. This CDR3 is built from 14 residues. Germline values: CDR1 SGHAT, CDR2 FQNNGV. V was clipped by 7 bases and J by 4 bases; unmatched bases: 8. CDR3 loop: CASIPGRGADTQYF. CDR3 DNA: TGTGCCAGCATCCCTGGGAGGGGAGCAGATACGCAGTATTTT.